This paragraph reports one TCR beta chain. This clone was seen a handful of times. Its cognate antigen has yet to be identified. Base qualities are not provided; no much larger clone lies one nucleotide away. This sample stems from a study of blood T cell repertoires in COVID-19 (dated by TCRdb to the early 2020s). At the level of the whole study: Collaborator samples came from the United States, Italy and Spain and covered acute and convalescent phases of COVID-19. The prospective study material was composed of cDNA or gDNA derived from T cells, B-cell-depleted T cells, or PBMCs. Subjects who had been exposed to COVID-19, were actively infected with it, or had recovered from it provided the deeply sampled blood TCRbeta repertoires that made up the dataset. A freely available public database, intended as a resource for researchers studying the immune response to SARS-CoV-2, is where the repertoires were released. The samples were drawn from two sources: the first 160 participants of the ongoing ImmuneRACE study, and 950 to 1,500 subjects contributed by 6 global collaborators. Nearly every sample came with metadata listing a de-identified subject ID, COVID-19 status, age in years and sex. Where available, HLA class I and class II types were obtained from metadata supplied by the sample provider rather than from assay-based typing. General findings and caveats noted by the study authors: Clinical and demographic metadata were provided uncurated, with the amount varying by source and participant.

The collaborating institutions used their own protocols to collect whole blood in K2EDTA tubes. Collaborator samples were shipped for TCRbeta analysis as frozen whole blood, isolated PBMCs, or DNA extracted from either sample type. The immunoSEQ Assay, a bias-controlled multiplex PCR, was used to amplify TCRbeta CDR3 regions from genomic DNA. As for the authors' bioinformatics: The number of nucleated cells in each sample was estimated by amplification of reference gene primers within the assay. To quantify the absolute abundance of each unique TCRbeta CDR3 rearrangement, sequence reads were collapsed and filtered. For each sample, productive Simpson clonality was calculated by taking the square root of Simpson's diversity index across productive rearrangements. The immuneACCESS repertoire file appears here via TCRdb, limited to in-frame rearrangements. These files lack a portion of the clones; in checked studies, under half of the deficit traces to unresolved V genes, and the cause of the others is not known. V and J calls and clone size are given by that table; D and trimming were obtained from the DNA. The sample table shows 80,000 to 100,000 clones, and approximately 72% are seen once. The ten largest clones capture 24% of the sample.

Reading from cysteine to phenylalanine, the CDR3 counts 15 amino acids. Only CDR3 DNA is held: 45 bases, read in frame from base 1. The germline V gene (reference sequence) provides CDR1 LNHNV and CDR2 YYDKDF. For this chain, trimming is 5 bases at the V end and 8 bases at the J end, and the number of junction bases without a gene match is 12. This clonotype originated in a man in his 70s with acute or convalescent COVID-19. The sequenced material came from peripheral blood. The sequence links TRBV15 to TRBJ2-1, with 7 bases matching TRBD1. The CDR3 amino acid sequence is: CATSPGPDRADEQFF. The nucleotides are TGTGCCACCAGCCCAGGGCCCGACAGGGCGGATGAGCAGTTCTTC.